A single sample gave rise to the 5 T cell receptor beta chains below, sequenced in a study of T cells in Graves' hyperthyroidism and ophthalmopathy. Researchers took RNA transcripts and amplified the TCR beta CDR3 regions from them. Primed by the HTBI set, a first-round RT-PCR was run on the TCR CDR3. TCRdb re-called the multiplex PCR reads with MiXCR, one entry per CDR3 protein. The repertoire includes a few hundred thousand distinct CDR3 sequences, roughly 16% of them detected once, and about 31% sits in the top ten. The sequenced sample consisted of blood. These receptor sequences come from a woman aged 25 to 39 with Graves' ophthalmopathy.

This clonotype was found many times. For the CDR3, the DNA is TGTGCCAGCAGTTTCGAGGGCTACGAGCAGTACTTC. Its protein product is CASSFEGYEQYF. The chain combines TRBV12-3 or TRBV12-4 with TRBJ2-7, with a tentative D call TRBD2 (5 bases). V was clipped by 3 bases and J by 3 bases, with 6 bases between them. This CDR3 is built from 12 residues.

This clonotype turned up a few times. The J gene is TRBJ2-5, the V gene TRBV20-1; possibly TRBD1 for D (5 bases). Trimming stripped 6 bases from V and 7 bases from J, with 18 bases between. CDR3 length: 13 residues. Germline CDR1 and CDR2: DFQATT and SNEGSKA (reference sequence). Here the CDR3 reads CSAERQGKGTQYF. Written as DNA, the CDR3 is TGCAGTGCGGAGAGGCAGGGAAAGGGGACCCAGTACTTC.

In the case of this clonotype: At one end, the junction sequence differs from germline, possibly due to a read error. J is TRBJ2-5 and V is TRBV3-1; 13 bases are a match to TRBD2. This CDR3 region has 15 residues. The germline gives CDR1 LGHDT, CDR2 YNNKEL (reference sequence). CDR3 sequence reads: CASSQGTSGSGGIHF. CDR3 coding DNA: TGTGCCAGCAGCCAAGGGACTAGCGGGAGTGGGGGGATCCACTTC.

This clonotype was counted at least ten times. J is TRBJ1-1 and V is TRBV7-3, with D tentatively TRBD1 (6 bases). The CDR3 totals 16 residues. Per the germline V gene, CDR1 is SGHTA and CDR2 is FQGTGA. Trimming took 6 bases from V and 3 from J, leaving 20 bases between them. As DNA, the CDR3 is TGTGCCAGCAGTGCGGGACATTCCTCCCTATACACTGAAGCTTTCTTT. Protein: CASSAGHSSLYTEAFF.

For this clonotype: One base away lies a much larger clone, so this may be a sequencing read error. The V gene is TRBV28, the J gene TRBJ2-1, with D possibly TRBD2 on 7 matching bases. The CDR3 contains 14 residues. Germline loops: CDR1 MDHEN, CDR2 SYDVKM. V gave up 6 bases and J gave up 4 bases, with 13 bases separating them. The CDR3 region has the DNA TGTGCCAGCAGCCAGGGAGGGGGGTACAATGAGCAGTTCTTC. This encodes CASSQGGGYNEQFF.